This T cell receptor beta chain was recovered during a study of CD8 T cells in Susac syndrome. Germline V gene data show CDR1 as SQVTM and CDR2 as ANQGSEA. V was cut by 3 bases and J by 0 bases, with 12 bases left in between. This CDR3 is built from 16 residues. RNA amounts of roughly 0.45 to 1 ug underwent reverse transcription with random hexamers. TCRdb analysed the immunoSEQ multiplex PCR reads with MiXCR anew, one entry per CDR3 protein. The data contain 250,000 to 300,000 distinct CDR3 sequences, 70% to 90% of them singletons. TCR beta sequencing was performed on blood CD8+ and CD4+ T cells. FACS enriched CD8+ TEMRA cells, while bulk CD8+ and CD4+ were negatively isolated.

The clonotype was recovered from a human donor with multiple sclerosis. The material sequenced was CD8+ T cells from PBMCs. The chain uses TRBV29-1 and TRBJ2-6; perhaps TRBD1 as D (6 bases). CDR3 in amino acids: CSVEDSQSSGANVLTF. CDR3 in DNA: TGCAGCGTTGAGGACAGCCAGAGCTCTGGGGCCAACGTCCTGACTTTC.